A selection of T cell receptor beta chains follows, all from one sample in a study of human thymus T cells. Assay: immunoSEQ multiplex PCR; the TCRdb copy retains only in-frame clones and omits some. The table records tens of thousands of clones, over 85% of them present only once. The specimen sequenced was thymus tissue. These receptors originate from a girl less than two years old with a congenital heart defect but otherwise immunologically healthy. Both conserved end residues are part of each CDR3. Each record gives: V gene, clone size, J gene, D gene, CDR3 protein. The D gene is left open where the match is weak. Some rows have no size entry. The others give once, few or many, or a class for an expanded clone.

TRBV19,NA,TRBJ2-3,TRBD2,CASSPRTSGIPDTQYF
TRBV10-3,once,TRBJ1-1,TRBD1,CAVRQGVTEAFF
TRBV19,NA,TRBJ2-5,NA,CASSSGDRDGEETQYF
TRBV15,NA,TRBJ2-7,TRBD1,CATTGGYEQYF
TRBV11-2,NA,TRBJ2-7,NA,CASTLYRDNEQYF
TRBV6-6,NA,TRBJ1-1,TRBD1,CASTRDRASENTEAFF
TRBV18,NA,TRBJ2-1,NA,CASSPVISSYNEQFF
TRBV28,once,TRBJ1-1,NA,CASSSGEEQAFF
TRBV6-1,NA,TRBJ1-2,NA,CASSEAFRVAVGYTF
TRBV6-5,once,TRBJ1-5,NA,CASREDCLSNQPQHF
TRBV9,NA,TRBJ2-5,NA,CASSRVGQRLETQYF
TRBV29-1,NA,TRBJ2-7,NA,CSVSDQVYEQYF
TRBV18,NA,TRBJ2-7,NA,CASSRRTDSYEQYF